These T cell receptor beta chains were read from a single sample in a study of cytomegalovirus exposure and HLA in healthy donors. Repertoires were generated with immunoSEQ multiplex PCR, while TCRdb's copy carries only in-frame clones and drops some. The sample carries about 230,000 clones, more than 75% recorded once. Sequencing used PBMCs. These receptors were obtained from a girl aged 2-10 years in good health and CMV-seronegative. CDR3s include the opening cysteine and the closing phenylalanine or tryptophan. The D gene is left open where the match is weak. Clone sizes are given selectively: once, few, many, or a class where the clone is expanded.

abundance	d_gene	v_gene	j_gene	CDR3nt	CDR3aa
once	TRBD2	TRBV6-5	TRBJ2-7	TGTGCCAGCTCAAGCAGCGGGAGGCGGGGAGAGCAGTACTTC	CASSSSGRRGEQYF
NA	NA	TRBV11-1	TRBJ2-1	TGTGCCAGCAGCTTAGGGTTGGGGGCTGCTAGCAATGAGCAGTTCTTC	CASSLGLGAASNEQFF
NA	TRBD2	TRBV4-1	TRBJ2-7	TGCGCCAGCAGCCAAGGGGTCATAGCGGGGGGGGCCTACGAGCAGTACTTC	CASSQGVIAGGAYEQYF
NA	NA	TRBV7-9	TRBJ2-7	TGTTCCAGCAGCCGAAGGGGACAGTTGACTAGCTCCTACGAGCAGTACTTC	CSSSRRGQLTSSYEQYF
NA	NA	TRBV27	TRBJ1-1	TGTGCCAGCAGTAATACCGGGACAATGAACACTGAAGCTTTCTTT	CASSNTGTMNTEAFF
NA	TRBD2	TRBV18	TRBJ2-3	TGTGCCAGCTCACCACCGGGCGGGAGGTCTAGCACAGATACGCAGTATTTT	CASSPPGGRSSTDTQYF
NA	TRBD1	TRBV7-9	TRBJ2-7	TGTGCCAGCAGCTACGTAATACCCGGGACAGGGGTCCACGAGCAGTACTTC	CASSYVIPGTGVHEQYF
NA	NA	TRBV5-1	TRBJ2-7	TGCGCCAGCAGCTTTGAGCGGGTCTACGAGCAGTACTTC	CASSFERVYEQYF
NA	NA	TRBV5-1	TRBJ1-1	TGCGCCAGCAGCTTGACGGGGGTTAACACTGAAGCTTTCTTT	CASSLTGVNTEAFF
NA	TRBD2	TRBV10-1	TRBJ2-1	TGCGCCAGCAGTGACCTTAGCGGGAGTAAGACCTACAATGAGCAGTTCTTC	CASSDLSGSKTYNEQFF
NA	NA	TRBV30	TRBJ1-2	TGTGCCTGGAGTCCCCCCTTACTCTGGACAGCTTATGGCTACACCTTC	CAWSPPLLWTAYGYTF
NA	TRBD1	TRBV10-3	TRBJ2-1	TGTGCCATCAGTGAGTCGGGACAGGGGGCCTCGGGGGGCAATGAGCAGTTCTTC	CAISESGQGASGGNEQFF
NA	NA	TRBV18	TRBJ2-2	TGTGCCAGCTCACCGCCGGGACAAAGGGACACCGGGGAGCTGTTTTTT	CASSPPGQRDTGELFF
NA	TRBD1	TRBV2	TRBJ2-7	TGTGCCAGCAGTCCGGACAGGCCTACCTACGAGCAGTACTTC	CASSPDRPTYEQYF
NA	NA	TRBV5-5	TRBJ1-1	TGTGCCAGCAGCTTGAGTTTATCCCAGGGTGCCATGAACACTGAAGCTTTCTTT	CASSLSLSQGAMNTEAFF
once	TRBD1	TRBV2	TRBJ2-7	TGTGCCAGCATTGGGACAGGGCTTTCCTACGAGCAGTACTTC	CASIGTGLSYEQYF
NA	NA	TRBV21-1	TRBJ2-7	TGTGCCAGATCCGGGGAAAGCTCCTACGAGCAGTACTTC	CARSGESSYEQYF
once	TRBD1	TRBV18	TRBJ2-1	TGTGCCAGCTCATCACAGGGGGACAATGAGCAGTTCTTC	CASSSQGDNEQFF
NA	NA	TRBV19	TRBJ2-7	TGTGCCAGTAGTCGAAGGGGCAGGGACGAGCAGTACTTC	CASSRRGRDEQYF
NA	TRBD1	TRBV5-1	TRBJ2-5	TGCGCCAGCAGCGGGGGACAGGGAGGGGAGACCCAGTACTTC	CASSGGQGGETQYF
NA	NA	TRBV30	TRBJ2-7	TGTGCCTGGCAAAGGACAGATTACGAGCAGTACTTC	CAWQRTDYEQYF
NA	TRBD2	TRBV4-1	TRBJ2-1	TGCGCCAGCAGCCATCGCTTCACTAGCGGTTACAACAATGAGCAGTTCTTC	CASSHRFTSGYNNEQFF
NA	TRBD2	TRBV10-1	TRBJ2-3	TGCGCCAGCAGTGTCGGCGGGGGGGCGACAGATACGCAGTATTTT	CASSVGGGATDTQYF
NA	TRBD2	TRBV5-1	TRBJ2-3	TGCGCCAGCACCCCGGGACTAGCGGGCTTAGATACGCAGTATTTT	CASTPGLAGLDTQYF
NA	TRBD1	TRBV19	TRBJ1-1	TGTGCCAGCCACAGGGGGCTCGACACTGAAGCTTTCTTT	CASHRGLDTEAFF
NA	NA	TRBV10-1	TRBJ1-4	TGCGCCAGCAGCCGGGTCGTTTCGGGAAAACTGTTTTTT	CASSRVVSGKLFF
NA	TRBD1	TRBV6-5	TRBJ1-2	TGTGCCAGCAGTTACAGGGACAGGAACTATGGCTACACCTTC	CASSYRDRNYGYTF
NA	NA	TRBV6-5	TRBJ2-7	TGTGCCAGCAGTGGTCCACAACAGAATTACGAGCAGTACTTC	CASSGPQQNYEQYF
NA	TRBD1	TRBV5-1	TRBJ1-5	TGCGCCAGCAGCGTGACAGGGGCCCCCAATCAGCCCCAGCATTTT	CASSVTGAPNQPQHF
NA	TRBD2	TRBV5-4	TRBJ2-1	TGTGCCAGCAGGTTAGCGGGAGAAGGTTCCTACAATGAGCAGTTCTTC	CASRLAGEGSYNEQFF
few	TRBD1	TRBV4-2	TRBJ2-2	TGTGCCAGCGACAGGGGGAACGGGGAGCTGTTTTTT	CASDRGNGELFF